Detailed here is one T cell receptor (beta chain). Its antigen remains unknown. Sequenced by immunoSEQ multiplex PCR; TCRdb stores in-frame clones only, minus some. The sample carries about 73,000 clones, less than 95% recorded once. This record comes from a study of cytomegalovirus exposure and HLA in healthy donors. General study points: Subsequent analysis found a tendency for first-cohort TCR clusters to co-occur within the 120 or so validation repertoires.

The CDR3 has 14 amino acids. V dropped 2 bases and J dropped 9 bases, with 14 bases sitting between them. Germline values: CDR1 SGHTA, CDR2 FQGNSA. The chain employs TRBV7-2 and TRBJ1-5; TRBD1 might be the D (5 bases). What was sequenced was PBMCs. The sequence was obtained from a woman aged 18 to 35 in good health and CMV-seronegative. The CDR3 DNA is TGTGCCAGCAGCTTACAGGGCAGCCAAGGGCCCCAGCATTTT. This gives the protein CASSLQGSQGPQHF.